This record looks at one T cell receptor (beta chain) sequence and its context. The antigen is not known. The authors reverse transcribed all of the isolated RNA, so sequencing captured expressed TCRB transcripts. The data were produced by immunoSEQ multiplex PCR, yet TCRdb's version contains in-frame clones alone and is incomplete. The table records 240,000 or so clones, around 21% of them present only once. Germline CDR1 SQVTM, CDR2 ANQGSEA. The V end lost 1 base, the J end lost 4 bases, and 17 bases lay between the germline ends. The CDR3 is 15 residues long. Once sorted, every population was more than 95% pure. The data were taken from a study of beta chain features in type 1 diabetes. Points from the study as a whole: Shorter TCRB CDR3s, moderately but significantly so, marked every one of the four CD4+ subsets in Type 1 diabetes patients.

The TCR was taken from a woman between 40 and 50 years old with type 1 diabetes. Specimen: naive CD4+ T cells from blood. V and J are TRBV29-1 and TRBJ2-7, with D possibly matching TRBD1 (5 bases). The CDR3 protein is CSVEVGIKGQYEQYF. The CDR3 nucleotides read TGCAGCGTTGAAGTAGGGATTAAGGGGCAGTACGAGCAGTACTTC.